This TCR beta chain was identified during a study of early T cells in non-severe SARS-CoV-2 infection. In the study overall: Unsorted whole-blood RNA was sequenced in bulk, leaving chains unpaired. Notes on the study in general: CD4 and private specificities were missed by VDJdb matching, which favored anti-spike CD8 responses.

Ten or more counts support this clonotype. Its antigen is currently unknown. cDNA molecules, individually, were tagged with unique molecular identifiers. TCRdb re-derived calls from the 5' RACE reads in MiXCR, one entry per CDR3 protein. The repertoire holds 75,000 to 90,000 distinct CDR3 sequences, more than 5% seen once, with less than 9.5% in the top ten. This receptor was identified in an adult who was a healthcare worker with PCR-confirmed SARS-CoV-2 infection or an uninfected control (not recorded which). Sequencing was done on a sample of whole blood.

The CDR3 sequence: CASSQTTRAGWTEAFF. The CDR3 DNA follows: TGTGCCAGCTCACAAACTACACGGGCGGGTTGGACTGAAGCTTTCTTT. The chain employs TRBV18 and TRBJ1-1; no reliable D call. The V gene's germline CDR1 is KGHSH and CDR2 LQKENI. V was cut by 4 bases and J by 5 bases, with 20 bases left in between. CDR3 length: 16 residues.